What follows are 14 T cell receptor beta chains derived from one specimen sequenced in a study of OX40 agonist ivuxolimab in advanced cancers. The data were produced by immunoSEQ multiplex PCR, yet TCRdb's version contains in-frame clones alone and is incomplete. The sample includes roughly 20,000 clones, around 80% of them seen just once. Sequences were derived from CD4+ or CD8+ T cells sorted from blood, sampled in a trial of the OX40 agonist ivuxolimab. Receptors were obtained from an adult with an advanced solid tumor such as melanoma, head and neck, liver or kidney cancer.

This chain joins TRBV29-1 and TRBJ2-7, with a weak D call TRBD2 (5 bases). The CDR3 length is 14 residues. The V gene lost 4 bases and the J gene lost 0 bases, with 13 bases spanning the gap. Germline V gene data show CDR1 as SQVTM and CDR2 as ANQGSEA. CDR3 amino acids: CSVVEAGNSYEQYF. CDR3 nucleotides: TGCAGCGTTGTGGAGGCAGGCAACTCCTACGAGCAGTACTTC.

This chain joins TRBV2 and TRBJ1-2, with a weak D call TRBD1 (5 bases). The CDR3 totals 12 residues. V lost 6 bases and J lost 2, with 7 bases in between. Germline values: CDR1 SNHLY, CDR2 FYNNEI. The CDR3 bases are TGTGCCAGCAGGAACAGGAACTATGGCTACACCTTC. Amino acids: CASRNRNYGYTF.

The chain couples TRBV4-2 to TRBJ2-1; TRBD2 aligns across 9 bases. CDR1 and CDR2 (germline): LGHNA, YNFKEQ. This CDR3 is 14 amino acids long. V shed 3 bases and J 8 bases; nucleotides not matched to a gene: 5. CDR3 nucleotides: TGTGCCAGCAGCCACCCAGCGGGGGGCTATGAGCAGTTCTTC. Its protein product is CASSHPAGGYEQFF.

The chain has TRBV27 and TRBJ1-5, with D unclear. The CDR3 is 14 amino acids. Per the germline V gene, CDR1 is MNHEY and CDR2 is SMNVEV (reference sequence). V gave up 4 bases and J gave up 1 base, with 8 bases separating them. The CDR3 sequence: CASSSIGSNQPQHF. The CDR3 DNA follows: TGTGCCAGCAGTTCTATCGGAAGCAATCAGCCCCAGCATTTT.

The V gene is TRBV27, the J gene TRBJ2-7; D not resolved. The germline V and J ends were trimmed by 3 bases and 3 bases, with 9 bases remaining between them. The CDR3 spans 13 residues. In germline, CDR1 is MNHEY, CDR2 SMNVEV (reference sequence). The CDR3 region has the DNA TGTGCCAGCAGTTTCGCACAGAACTACGAGCAGTACTTC. This translates into CASSFAQNYEQYF.

J is TRBJ1-2 and V is TRBV27; 10 bases are a match to TRBD1. The V segment lost 0 bases and the J segment 5 bases; nucleotides outside the gene matches: 3. Germline V lookup: CDR1 MNHEY, CDR2 SMNVEV (reference sequence). This CDR3 is built from 15 residues. The CDR3 DNA sequence: TGTGCCAGCAGTTTATCGGTGGGACAGGGGTATGGCTACACCTTC. It yields the protein CASSLSVGQGYGYTF.

This chain uses TRBV7-9 with TRBJ1-1, with TRBD1 as a possible D gene (5 bases). This CDR3 spans 13 amino acids. V was pared by 8 bases and J by 2 bases, with 12 bases between. Germline CDR1 SEHNR, CDR2 FQNEAQ (reference sequence). The CDR3 DNA reads TGTGCCAGCGCTACCGGGGCAAACACTGAAGCTTTCTTT. It specifies CASATGANTEAFF.

The chain recombines TRBV27 with TRBJ2-2; TRBD2 is a possible D gene (6 bases). The V end lost 8 bases, the J end lost 4 bases, and 17 bases lay between the germline ends. The CDR3 covers 15 residues. Looked up from germline, CDR1 is MNHEY and CDR2 is SMNVEV (reference sequence). The CDR3 nucleotides read TGTGCCAGCGGTCTGGGCGGGATGGGCACCGGGGAGCTGTTTTTT. This gives the protein CASGLGGMGTGELFF.

This rearrangement joins TRBV10-3 to TRBJ1-2, with TRBD1 identical over 8 bases. Germline trimming cut 7 bases from V and 12 bases from J; bases unmatched to any gene: 13. The CDR3 consists of 13 residues. CDR1 is ENHRY and CDR2 is SYGVKD in the germline V gene. CDR3: CAIIGDRSQRHTF. Written as DNA, the CDR3 is TGTGCCATCATCGGGGACAGGTCCCAGCGGCACACCTTC.

In its sample, this clone was seen once. This rearrangement joins TRBV5-1 to TRBJ2-1; D is undetermined. Germline V gene data show CDR1 as SGHRS and CDR2 as YFSETQ. The CDR3 runs to 15 residues. V lost 5 bases and J 0 bases, leaving 12 bases between the germline ends. The CDR3 DNA is TGCGCCAGCAGATGGACGGAAAGCTCCTACAATGAGCAGTTCTTC. Protein: CASRWTESSYNEQFF.

CDR3 DNA: TGTGCCAGCAGCTCCCTTCCCGGGGGGGCCGGAGAGACCCAGTACTTC. Encoded protein: CASSSLPGGAGETQYF. V and J are TRBV7-2 and TRBJ2-5, with 8 bases fitting TRBD2. This CDR3 comprises 16 residues. With 4 bases clipped from V and 4 bases from J, the junction kept 11 bases outside the gene matches. Germline V CDR1 and CDR2: SGHTA, FQGNSA.

This chain joins TRBV5-1 and TRBJ2-1; possible D gene TRBD1, 6 bases. This CDR3 is built from 17 residues. Looked up from germline, CDR1 is SGHRS and CDR2 is YFSETQ. V was pared by 3 bases and J by 4 bases, with 20 bases between. In DNA form, the CDR3 reads TGCGCCAGCAGCTCGGAAACGGGACACCCGAGGTACAATGAGCAGTTCTTC. The encoded protein is CASSSETGHPRYNEQFF.

The V gene is TRBV7-2, the J gene TRBJ1-1; TRBD1 aligns across 8 bases. This CDR3 has 16 residues. The V gene end was trimmed by 5 bases and the J gene end by 1 base; junction bases not matched to a gene: 9. The V gene's germline CDR1 is SGHTA and CDR2 FQGNSA. The CDR3 loop reads CASSDIGGTGNTEAFF. The CDR3 DNA reads TGTGCCAGCAGCGATATAGGGGGGACAGGGAACACTGAAGCTTTCTTT. The full variable domain, in which reference TRBV7-2 and TRBJ1-1 provide the parts outside the CDR3, is GAGVSQSPSNKVTEKGKDVELRCDPISGHTALYWYRQSLGQGLEFLIYFQGNSAPDKSGLPSDRFSAERTGGSVSTLTIQRTQQEDSAVYLCASSDIGGTGNTEAFFGQGTRLTVV.

This clone has a single count. V is TRBV5-4 and J is TRBJ1-2; 7 nucleotides align to TRBD1. Per the germline V gene, CDR1 is SGHNT and CDR2 is YYREEE (reference sequence). The CDR3 contains 15 residues. After removal of 3 bases from V and 3 bases from J, the junction contained 8 bases not matched to a gene. CDR3 region: CASSSPSGTDYGYTF. The DNA of the CDR3 is TGTGCCAGCAGCTCCCCATCCGGGACAGACTATGGCTACACCTTC.